This TCR beta chain originates from a study of molecular identifiers for immune sequencing clone quantification. TCRdb re-called the PCR reads with MiXCR, one entry per CDR3 protein. The data hold hundreds of thousands of distinct CDR3 sequences, with 25% observed a single time. This receptor was taken from a human donor in good health. Some libraries in this study had Jurkat cell RNA spiked in. Sequencing used naive CD8+ T cells from blood, with Jurkat cell RNA spiked in. The subset here: FACS-sorted CD8+CD4-CCR7+CD45RA+ naive T cells.

DNA of the CDR3: TGTGCCACCGTGTCGCACCCCTACAATGAGCAGTTCTTC. Translated: CATVSHPYNEQFF. The V gene is TRBV24-1, the J gene TRBJ2-1, with no clear D. Per germline, CDR1 KGHDR and CDR2 SFDVKD. Between the trimmed V and J ends, which lost 9 bases and 2 bases, there was a span of 10 bases. This CDR3 contains 13 residues.